The clone carrying this T cell receptor beta chain was counted ten times or more. Its antigen is unidentified. This entry is derived from a study of T-cell reconstitution after alpha-beta-depleted transplantation in children. Germline-derived CDR1 and CDR2 are SQVTM and ANQGSEA. V lost 3 bases, J lost 0 bases, and 6 bases lay in between. The CDR3 runs 13 residues. General observations from the study: After transplant, high TCRbeta diversity at day 60 in some patients arose from surviving recipient T cells and thymic progenitors. T cells produced anew were the main source of T-cell counts and diversity one year after transplant. Approximately two months post-transplant, alpha-beta T cells reportedly originated from several hundred expanded graft clones.

Unique molecular identifiers tagged the TCRbeta library. One entry per CDR3 protein results from TCRdb running MiXCR on the PCR reads. The data hold a few hundred thousand distinct CDR3 sequences, with just over 7.5% observed a single time. The receptor was derived from a female patient aged 2 to 10 who had a stem cell transplant for Fanconi anemia, so the T cells may come from the graft donor. The specimen comprised peripheral blood, sampled 360 days after TCRalphabeta/CD19-depleted stem cell transplant. This chain uses TRBV29-1 with TRBJ2-4; no firm D call. This CDR3 reads CSVEGEAKNIQYF. Written as DNA, the CDR3 is TGCAGCGTTGAGGGTGAAGCCAAAAACATTCAGTACTTC.